The 18 T cell receptor beta chains listed next were all sequenced from one sample in a study of human T cells and chemical hapten exposure. Regarding time point: patch test 2, 6 weeks after DPC sensitization. Treatment denoted: therapeutic diphenylcyclopropenone sensitization with weekly scalp DPC. TCRdb reprocessed the RACE reads via MiXCR and lists one record per CDR3 protein. The profile covers 35,000 to 50,000 distinct CDR3 sequences, with around 9% appearing a single time and about 15% taken by the ten largest. Sequenced here: whole blood, sampled in connection with sensitization to the hapten diphenylcyclopropenone (DPC). These receptors were taken from a woman aged 40 to 55 with alopecia areata. Some clones in this sample may be carry-over from other donors' samples.

This clonotype came up many times. The chain recombines TRBV7-9 with TRBJ2-7; TRBD1 is a possible D gene (6 bases). The V end lost 2 bases, the J end lost 4 bases, and 12 bases lay between the germline ends. CDR3 length: 14 amino acids. Germline V gene sequence: CDR1 SEHNR, CDR2 FQNEAQ (reference sequence). The CDR3 region is CASSLNRDHYEQYF. The CDR3, as DNA: TGTGCCAGCAGCTTAAACAGGGATCATTACGAGCAGTACTTC.

This clonotype was found a few times. The chain is built from TRBV14 and TRBJ1-1; D is undetermined. Germline CDR1 reads SGHDN; CDR2 reads FVKESK. Deletions cut 4 bases from V and 1 base from J, with 13 bases between. The CDR3 contains 15 residues. CDR3 DNA: TGTGCCAGCAGCCGGCTCAGTGGGGAGAACACTGAAGCTTTCTTT. Its protein is CASSRLSGENTEAFF.

This clonotype was seen repeatedly, ten times or more. This chain connects TRBV18 to TRBJ1-1, with TRBD1 matching over 7 bases. The germline V gene has CDR1 KGHSH and CDR2 LQKENI. The trim removed 1 base at V and 6 bases at J, leaving 5 bases unmatched. This CDR3 region has 14 residues. The CDR3: CASSPQGAGPEAFF. The CDR3 region has the DNA TGTGCCAGCTCACCACAGGGGGCGGGACCTGAAGCTTTCTTT.

This clonotype was seen many times. The rearrangement links TRBV7-2 to TRBJ2-3; D gene unclear. The CDR3 has 14 amino acids. Deletions cut 4 bases from V and 0 bases from J, with 8 bases between. The germline gives CDR1 SGHTA, CDR2 FQGNSA. CDR3 DNA: TGTGCCAGCAGCTCTAAAAGAAGCACAGATACGCAGTATTTT. Encoded protein: CASSSKRSTDTQYF. Drawing the rest from reference TRBV7-2 and TRBJ2-3, the complete variable domain is GAGVSQSPSNKVTEKGKDVELRCDPISGHTALYWYRQSLGQGLEFLIYFQGNSAPDKSGLPSDRFSAERTGGSVSTLTIQRTQQEDSAVYLCASSSKRSTDTQYFGPGTRLTVL.

This clonotype showed up many times. This chain joins TRBV6-2 or TRBV6-3 and TRBJ1-3; D remains ambiguous. CDR1 MNHEY and CDR2 SVGEGT come from the germline V gene. The CDR3 covers 15 residues. The germline V and J ends were trimmed by 0 bases and 2 bases, with 8 bases remaining between them. CDR3 in DNA: TGTGCCAGCAGTTACTCCTCGATGCCTGGAAACACCATATATTTT. Residues: CASSYSSMPGNTIYF.

This clonotype was found a few times. The chain recombines TRBV4-1 with TRBJ2-7; a possible D gene is TRBD1 (8 bases). Germline CDR1 MGHRA, CDR2 YSYEKL. V was clipped by 5 bases and J by 1 base, with 18 bases between them. The CDR3 totals 16 residues. This CDR3 is CASSIDRGLTSYEQYF. Here the CDR3 DNA reads TGCGCCAGCAGCATAGACAGGGGACTAACTTCCTACGAGCAGTACTTC.

The table lists this clonotype with many counts. The chain employs TRBV2 and TRBJ2-3, with 8 nucleotides matching TRBD2. There are 14 residues in the CDR3. Germline V gene sequence: CDR1 SNHLY, CDR2 FYNNEI. After removal of 6 bases from V and 8 bases from J, the junction contained 10 bases not matched to a gene. The CDR3 loop is CASSPARGGSTQYF. The CDR3 nucleotides read TGTGCCAGCAGCCCGGCTCGGGGGGGTAGTACGCAGTATTTT.

Ten or more counts support this clonotype. This chain connects TRBV29-1 to TRBJ2-2; D not resolved. The ends were cut back, 4 bases at V and 0 bases at J, with 18 bases in the middle. The germline V gene has CDR1 SQVTM and CDR2 ANQGSEA. This CDR3 is 17 amino acids long. The CDR3, as DNA: TGCAGCGTTGGAGGTTCTAGATCTGACGCGAACACCGGGGAGCTGTTTTTT. This encodes CSVGGSRSDANTGELFF.

This clonotype was recorded at least ten times. This rearrangement joins TRBV5-6 to TRBJ2-7, with 7 bases identical to TRBD1. The CDR3 covers 17 residues. The V gene end was trimmed by 4 bases and the J gene end by 1 base; junction bases not matched to a gene: 14. Germline-derived CDR1 and CDR2 are SGHDT and YYEEEE. CDR3 coding DNA: TGTGCCAGCAGCCTAGGGACAGCGACAGGGATTTCCTACGAGCAGTACTTC. The encoded protein is CASSLGTATGISYEQYF.

This clonotype was found a few times. The chain uses TRBV28 and TRBJ2-2; no clear D. Trimming removed 3 bases at V and 3 bases at J, with 8 bases between. Germline V CDR1 and CDR2: MDHEN, SYDVKM. CDR3 length: 14 amino acids. The CDR3 loop reads CASSFTPYTGELFF. DNA for the CDR3: TGTGCCAGCAGTTTCACCCCCTACACCGGGGAGCTGTTTTTT.

A few counts support this clonotype. The chain has TRBV14 and TRBJ2-4, with a possible D match to TRBD1 (5 bases). V dropped 2 bases and J dropped 8 bases, with 19 bases sitting between them. Germline lookup yields CDR1 SGHDN and CDR2 FVKESK. The CDR3 consists of 16 residues. CDR3 nucleotides: TGTGCCAGCAGCCAACTTGGCAGCGCAAGGGGTCACATTCAGTACTTC. Its protein is CASSQLGSARGHIQYF.

This clonotype was counted between two and nine times. The CDR3 sequence: CATSTKNYNEQFF. CDR3 coding DNA: TGTGCCACCAGCACCAAGAACTACAATGAGCAGTTCTTC. The chain employs TRBV15 and TRBJ2-1; D ambiguous. V lost 4 bases, J lost 3 bases, and 7 bases lay in between. Germline lookup yields CDR1 LNHNV and CDR2 YYDKDF (reference sequence). CDR3 length: 13 residues.

In its sample, this clonotype was seen many times. The chain uses TRBV4-2 and TRBJ2-2, with D possibly TRBD1 on 5 matching bases. The germline V gene has CDR1 LGHNA and CDR2 YNFKEQ. This CDR3 is 13 amino acids long. V lost 3 bases and J lost 3, with 5 bases in between. The CDR3 sequence is CASSQTDTGELFF. The CDR3 DNA reads as TGTGCCAGCAGCCAGACAGACACCGGGGAGCTGTTTTTT.

By sample share, this clonotype is medium-sized (0.01 to 0.1%). V usage is TRBV11-2 and J usage is TRBJ2-5; D is ambiguous. V was clipped by 1 base and J by 4 bases, with 4 bases between them. CDR1 and CDR2 (germline): SGHAT, FQNNGV. This CDR3 is 12 amino acids long. CDR3 protein: CASSLVGETQYF. DNA of the CDR3: TGTGCCAGCAGCTTAGTCGGAGAGACCCAGTACTTC. Full variable domain (rest looked up from reference TRBV11-2 and TRBJ2-5): EAGVAQSPRYKIIEKRQSVAFWCNPISGHATLYWYQQILGQGPKLLIQFQNNGVVDDSQLPKDRFSAERLKGVDSTLKIQPAKLEDSAVYLCASSLVGETQYFGPGTRLLVL.

This clonotype has a count of ten or more. This chain connects TRBV20-1 to TRBJ2-3; D is perhaps TRBD1 (5 bases). The CDR3 is made up of 12 amino acids. CDR1 is DFQATT, CDR2 SNEGSKA, per germline (reference sequence). Deletions cut 3 bases from V and 4 bases from J, with 8 bases between. The CDR3 loop is CSASQGPDTQYF. CDR3 nucleotide sequence: TGCAGTGCTAGTCAGGGTCCAGATACGCAGTATTTT.

This clonotype was seen at least ten times. This chain joins TRBV9 and TRBJ1-2, with TRBD1 as a possible D gene (6 bases). CDR3 length: 12 amino acids. Germline V lookup: CDR1 SGDLS, CDR2 YYNGEE. Trimming cost V 7 bases and J 9 bases, with 16 bases left between them. CDR3 in DNA: TGTGCCAGCGCACATACAGGGTTCAGCTACACCTTC. The encoded protein is CASAHTGFSYTF.

This clonotype was found many times. The genes are TRBV6-4 and TRBJ1-1; D unresolved. V gave up 2 bases and J gave up 1 base, with 5 bases separating them. CDR3 size: 13 residues. Per germline, CDR1 MRHNA and CDR2 SNTAGT. The CDR3 loop is CASSDGENTEAFF. CDR3 nucleotides: TGTGCCAGCAGTGACGGGGAGAACACTGAAGCTTTCTTT.

The V and J genes are TRBV7-2 and TRBJ1-1; maybe TRBD1 (6 bases). V was clipped by 1 base and J by 0 bases, with 12 bases between them. This CDR3 spans 16 amino acids. In germline, CDR1 is SGHTA, CDR2 FQGNSA. Here the CDR3 DNA reads TGTGCCAGCAGCTTAGTGGCAGGGGCGATGAACACTGAAGCTTTCTTT. Translation: CASSLVAGAMNTEAFF.